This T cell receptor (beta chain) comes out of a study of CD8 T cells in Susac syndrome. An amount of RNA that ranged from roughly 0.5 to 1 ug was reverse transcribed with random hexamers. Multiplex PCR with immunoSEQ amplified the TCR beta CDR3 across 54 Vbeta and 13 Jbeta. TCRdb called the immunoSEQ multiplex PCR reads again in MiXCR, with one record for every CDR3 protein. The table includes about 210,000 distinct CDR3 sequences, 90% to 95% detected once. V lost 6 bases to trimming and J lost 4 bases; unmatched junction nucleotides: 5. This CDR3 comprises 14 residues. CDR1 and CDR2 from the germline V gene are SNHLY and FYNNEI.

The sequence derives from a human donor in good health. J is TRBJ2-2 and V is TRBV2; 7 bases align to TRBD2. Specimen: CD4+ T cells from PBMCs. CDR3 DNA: TGTGCCAGCAGATTCAGGGAGGGCACCGGGGAGCTGTTTTTT. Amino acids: CASRFREGTGELFF.